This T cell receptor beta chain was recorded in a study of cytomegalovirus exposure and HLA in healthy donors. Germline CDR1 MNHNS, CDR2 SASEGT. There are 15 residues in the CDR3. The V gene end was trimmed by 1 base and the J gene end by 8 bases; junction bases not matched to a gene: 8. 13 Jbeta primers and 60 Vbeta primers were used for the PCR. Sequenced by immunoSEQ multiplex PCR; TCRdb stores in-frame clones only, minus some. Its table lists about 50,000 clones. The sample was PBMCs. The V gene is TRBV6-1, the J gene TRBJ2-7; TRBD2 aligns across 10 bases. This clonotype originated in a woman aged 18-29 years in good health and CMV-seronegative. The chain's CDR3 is CASSEVASGSEKQYF. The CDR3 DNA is TGTGCCAGCAGTGAAGTTGCTAGCGGGAGCGAAAAGCAGTACTTC.